This T cell receptor (beta chain) is drawn from a study of CD8 T cells in ankylosing spondylitis. Points from the study as a whole: A CD8+ phenotype characterized the disease-linked clones, which were relatively rare in peripheral blood. As reported, disease-linked clones showed significant enrichment in matched ankylosing spondylitis synovial fluid. For ankylosing spondylitis blood, a TCR beta motif of under ten highly homologous variants appeared characteristic.

The CDR3 is 13 residues long. Germline CDR1 and CDR2: KGHSH and LQKENI. Trimming cost V 3 bases and J 3 bases, with 8 bases left between them. Turning to this clonotype: Its antigen remains unknown.

Construction of TCR beta libraries was performed using quantitative 5'-RACE with molecular barcodes. One entry per CDR3 protein, called by TCRdb with MiXCR from the 5' RACE reads. The sample contains about 320,000 distinct CDR3 sequences, more than 9% of which appear only once. This TCR derives from a female donor with ankylosing spondylitis or in good health (not recorded which). The J gene is TRBJ2-5, the V gene TRBV18; no firm D call. Input material: blood, either unsorted or a sorted T cell fraction (not recorded which). The CDR3: CASSPPSEETQYF. In DNA, the CDR3 is TGTGCCAGCTCACCCCCCAGCGAAGAGACCCAGTACTTC.